This T cell receptor (beta chain) was recovered during a study of patients and donors after allogeneic stem cell transplantation. This clonotype was seen repeatedly, ten times or more. TCRdb redid the calling of the RT-PCR reads with MiXCR, one entry per CDR3 protein. In the table there are 25,000 to 35,000 distinct CDR3 sequences, over 6.5% of which are singletons. Sequences were obtained from blood, either unsorted or a sorted T cell fraction (not recorded which). The clonotype originates from a human donor who was either an allogeneic HSCT recipient or a stem cell or donor lymphocyte infusion donor (not recorded which). It is not recorded whose cells these are; they may come from a transplant donor.

CDR3: CASSLGLAGGAPRDTQYF. CDR3 in DNA: TGTGCCAGCAGTTTAGGACTAGCGGGAGGCGCCCCCAGAGATACGCAGTATTTT. The chain links TRBV12-3 or TRBV12-4 to TRBJ2-3, with 13 bases fitting TRBD2. Trimming removed 1 base from V and 5 bases from J; junction bases left unmatched: 9. The CDR3 spans 18 residues.